This T cell receptor beta chain was identified in a study of blood T cells in healthy people across ages. Using a J-beta primer mix together with a sample-barcoded 5' primer, a second PCR was run for roughly 6 to 12 cycles. A single record per CDR3 protein comes from TCRdb applying MiXCR to the 5' RACE reads. In the table there are roughly 410,000 distinct CDR3 sequences, 50% to 60% of which are singletons. Source material: blood. The sequence was collected from a man aged 55 to 69 in good health.

The CDR3 nucleotides read TGTGCCAGCAGTCCCCAAACAGGGGGGATCTCAAACTATGGCTACACCTTC. Its protein product is CASSPQTGGISNYGYTF. The chain carries TRBV6-2 or TRBV6-3 and TRBJ1-2, with TRBD1 matching over 8 bases. Trimming cost V 5 bases and J 2 bases; bases outside gene matches: 13. Germline V gives CDR1 MNHEY, CDR2 SVGEGT. CDR3 length: 17 residues.